A selection of T cell receptor beta chains follows, all from one sample in a study of siplizumab effects on memory and regulatory T cells. Using immunoSEQ multiplex PCR, the repertoire was profiled, and TCRdb retains in-frame clones only, with some absent. The sample has over 85,000 clones; 80% to 95% are singletons. Sequences were obtained from CD4+ T cells sorted from blood. Receptors originate from a human donor in good health. Both conserved end residues are part of each CDR3. The order of the fields is D gene, V gene, J gene, clone size, CDR3 protein, CDR3 DNA. The D gene is left open where the match is weak. Part of the rows lack a size; the others show once, few, many or a class for expanded clones.

TRBD2	TRBV6-5	TRBJ2-3	.	CASSFAVAGYTDTQYF	TGTGCCAGCAGTTTCGCGGTAGCGGGGTACACAGATACGCAGTATTTT
.	TRBV6-5	TRBJ1-4	.	CASSYSETGVKLFF	TGTGCCAGCAGTTACTCAGAGACAGGTGTAAAACTGTTTTTT
.	TRBV19	TRBJ1-1	once	CASSIDLRQAFF	TGTGCCAGTAGTATAGATCTCCGCCAAGCTTTCTTT
.	TRBV2	TRBJ1-1	.	CASSGGGRTEAFF	TGTGCCAGCAGTGGCGGGGGGCGGACTGAAGCTTTCTTT
TRBD1	TRBV6-5	TRBJ2-1	.	CASSSDRAYNEQFF	TGTGCCAGCAGCTCGGACAGGGCCTACAATGAGCAGTTCTTC
.	TRBV5-1	TRBJ2-7	.	CASSLRGNSYEQYF	TGCGCCAGCAGCTTGCGCGGGAACTCCTACGAGCAGTACTTC
.	TRBV20-1	TRBJ1-2	.	CSATTAYGYTF	TGCAGTGCTACTACAGCCTATGGCTACACCTTC
.	TRBV18	TRBJ1-1	.	CASSPQGFDLEAFF	TGTGCCAGCTCACCGCAGGGTTTCGACCTTGAAGCTTTCTTT
.	TRBV10-3	TRBJ1-6	.	CAISARLFSPLHF	TGTGCCATCAGTGCGAGACTGTTTTCACCCCTCCACTTT
.	TRBV19	TRBJ2-3	.	CASSIRRGGTDTQYF	TGTGCCAGTAGTATCCGAAGAGGGGGCACAGATACGCAGTATTTT
.	TRBV6-1	TRBJ2-1	.	CASSEHLSNEQFF	TGTGCCAGCAGTGAACATTTGAGCAATGAGCAGTTCTTC
TRBD1	TRBV27	TRBJ2-2	.	CASSLSIGTGATGELFF	TGTGCCAGCAGTTTATCCATCGGGACAGGGGCCACCGGGGAGCTGTTTTTT
TRBD2	TRBV5-1	TRBJ2-2	.	CASSSTSGRNTGELFF	TGCGCCAGCAGCTCCACTAGCGGGAGGAACACCGGGGAGCTGTTTTTT
TRBD2	TRBV5-6	TRBJ2-7	.	CASSPQTSGGSREQYF	TGTGCCAGCAGCCCCCAGACTAGCGGGGGGTCGAGAGAGCAGTACTTC
TRBD1	TRBV30	TRBJ1-1	.	CAWGSRDRYTEAFF	TGTGCCTGGGGGTCCCGGGACAGGTACACTGAAGCTTTCTTT